This is a list of T cell receptor beta chains from one sample in a study of T cell responses to AZD1222 COVID-19 vaccine. Data came from immunoSEQ multiplex PCR; TCRdb stores just in-frame clones and leaves some out. The profile covers about 170,000 clones, with roughly nine tenths appearing a single time and 1.6% taken by the ten largest. Sequencing used peripheral blood, obtained on day 0 of AZD1222 vaccination. These receptors all stem from an adult in good health. Both conserved end residues are part of each CDR3. D genes are given only for firm matches. Only some rows state a clone size, as once, few, many or a class for expanded clones.

abundance | j_gene | d_gene | v_gene | CDR3aa | CDR3nt
NA | TRBJ2-7 | TRBD1 | TRBV5-5 | CASSLWTGYEQYF | TGTGCCAGCAGCCTTTGGACAGGCTACGAGCAGTACTTC
NA | TRBJ1-5 | NA | TRBV21-1 | CASSSRQGKYSNQPQHF | TGTGCCAGCAGCAGTAGACAGGGGAAATATAGCAATCAGCCCCAGCATTTT
NA | TRBJ2-3 | NA | TRBV3-1/TRBV3-2 | CASSPSGALSTDTQYF | TGTGCCAGCAGCCCCTCGGGAGCGTTAAGCACAGATACGCAGTATTTT
NA | TRBJ1-3 | TRBD1 | TRBV30 | CAWSYGTGSGNTIYF | TGTGCCTGGAGCTATGGGACAGGTTCGGGAAACACCATATATTTT
NA | TRBJ1-3 | NA | TRBV28 | CASRRGGTGNTIYF | TGTGCCAGCAGGAGGGGGGGAACTGGAAACACCATATATTTT
NA | TRBJ1-6 | TRBD1 | TRBV5-4 | CASSLRTGNSPLHF | TGTGCCAGCAGCTTGAGGACAGGGAATTCACCCCTCCACTTT
NA | TRBJ2-7 | NA | TRBV7-2 | CASSLGGGSSYEQYF | TGTGCCAGCAGCTTGGGGGGAGGTAGCTCCTACGAGCAGTACTTC
NA | TRBJ1-2 | NA | TRBV7-8 | CASSLRGEGYTF | TGTGCCAGCAGCTTACGAGGGGAAGGCTACACCTTC
NA | TRBJ2-3 | NA | TRBV9 | CASSVGGAVTDTQYF | TGTGCCAGCAGCGTAGGGGGGGCTGTCACAGATACGCAGTATTTT
NA | TRBJ1-3 | TRBD1 | TRBV9 | CASSTRTGLSGNTIYF | TGTGCCAGCAGCACCCGGACAGGGCTGTCGGGAAACACCATATATTTT
NA | TRBJ1-5 | NA | TRBV6-5 | CASSYRRTSNQPQHF | TGTGCCAGCAGTTACAGGCGGACTAGCAATCAGCCCCAGCATTTT
NA | TRBJ2-1 | NA | TRBV10-3 | CAISGARGNNEQFF | TGTGCCATCAGCGGGGCTCGGGGTAACAATGAGCAGTTCTTC
few | TRBJ1-6 | NA | TRBV7-3 | CASSLTSGDNSPLHF | TGTGCCAGCAGCTTAACGTCCGGGGATAATTCACCCCTCCACTTT
NA | TRBJ1-4 | TRBD1 | TRBV19 | CASSLQRQGREAPLF | TGTGCCAGTAGTTTACAGCGACAGGGAAGGGAGGCGCCGCTTTTT
NA | TRBJ1-5 | NA | TRBV28 | CASRNGRGYQPQHF | TGTGCCAGCAGAAACGGCAGGGGATATCAGCCCCAGCATTTT
NA | TRBJ2-1 | TRBD2 | TRBV6-5 | CASSYLAASYNEQFF | TGTGCCAGCAGTTACCTAGCGGCCTCCTACAATGAGCAGTTCTTC
NA | TRBJ1-2 | TRBD1 | TRBV29-1 | CSVPTQQGNYGYTF | TGCAGCGTCCCTACCCAACAGGGGAACTATGGCTACACCTTC